This TCR beta chain was observed in a study of beta chain features in type 1 diabetes listed by TCRdb under 2018. Describing the broader study: Mean age, gender distribution, total cell number and subset yield were not different between patients and healthy donors. A total of approximately 99,000,000 sorted cells were examined across all samples, and RNA yield correlated strongly with the number of cells per subset. The study compared the TCRB repertoires of sorted circulating CD4+ T cell subsets in recently diagnosed type 1 diabetes patients with those in matched healthy donors. Naive and central memory subsets were obtained from all 30 or so donors, but regulatory and stem cell-like memory subsets were isolated from only 8 patients and roughly eight healthy donors. Study-wide findings and limitations: HLA sub-analyses involved small numbers of individuals, so any influence of HLA type on TCRB rearrangement remained unresolved. Shorter templates might have been favored by PCR, but patient and control samples were amplified and corrected together, so both groups would have been affected equally by any skew. Naive, central memory and regulatory TCRB repertoires appeared more similar among patients than among healthy donors. Fewer insertions and more nucleotide deletions at VDJ recombination sites were observed in patients with type 1 diabetes, implying thymic rearrangement abnormalities. In all four CD4+ subsets, TCRB CDR3 length was moderately but significantly shorter in type 1 diabetes patients. Because cDNA was sequenced instead of genomic DNA, highly expressing activated cells could be over-represented, though the groups showed no difference in activation or CD3 levels.

To note about this clone: The clone's antigen remains unknown. There are no base qualities to consult, and no much larger clone falls within one base.

The CDR3 has 18 amino acids, counting the end cysteine and phenylalanine. The entry retains the CDR3 DNA only, 54 bases that are in frame from base 1. Reading the germline V gene gives CDR1 ENHRY and CDR2 SYGVKD. V sheds 0 bases and J sheds 1 base, leaving 18 bases between their ends. Each donor gave one peripheral blood draw, around 100 mL on average, collected into heparinised tubes. A BD FACSAria II was used to sort naive, central memory, regulatory and stem cell-like memory CD4+ T cells with a panel that included CD45RO, CCR7, CD25, CD127, CD95 and CD27. Every sorted population had a purity above 95%. PBMCs were separated immediately by Lymphoprep density gradient centrifugation and were stained directly, without being cultured. Samples were stained and sorted in pairs, with one healthy donor and one patient per experiment, so that batch effects were minimized. The entire isolated RNA was reverse transcribed using the High Capacity cDNA Reverse Transcription Kit, and thus expressed TCRB transcripts were sequenced. Deep immunoSEQ sequencing was performed on naive, central memory and regulatory T cell samples, with an average of around 3.4 million total reads per sample. Sorted cells were lysed in RLT buffer, and RNA was extracted using DNase-treated RNeasy Micro or Mini kits according to cell number. Each cell subset was processed separately to prevent cross-contamination, with patient and healthy donor samples processed together. TCRB sequences were amplified from cDNA with the immunoSEQ multiplex PCR, producing 87-bp fragments spanning the CDR3 region. The amplicons were sequenced using the Illumina HiSeq platform. The published analysis was carried out like this. Synthetic template baselines were used to correct PCR bias computationally, reads within Hamming distance 2 were collapsed, and singletons that could not be merged were discarded. Reads were aligned against IMGT so that V, D and J genes, CDR3 length and insertions or deletions at six rearrangement sites could be assigned. Within each subset, clonotype counts were normalized to the number of sorted cells before true diversity and Gini coefficients were calculated with the tcR R package. Repertoire sharing was quantified using the overlap coefficient calculated on TCRB nucleotide sequences. As a proxy for the pre-selection repertoire, out-of-frame TCRB sequences from naive cells were analyzed. Drawn from immuneACCESS, this table holds only the in-frame rearrangements with V and J called that TCRdb kept. Clones are partly lost; checked studies trace under half to an unresolved V gene and leave the rest unexplained. The DNA gave D and trimming, while V, J and clone size come from that table. Across this sample there are 850,000 to 900,000 clones, with 17% seen only once. 0.02% to 0.03% of the sample is taken by the ten largest.

The sample taken for sequencing was naive CD4+ T cells from blood. The cell subset or site label of this sample denotes: true naive CD4+ T cells. The chain uses TRBV10-3 and TRBJ1-1, with TRBD1 tentatively as D gene (5 bases match). The clonotype comes from a woman younger than 35 in good health. The base sequence is TGTGCCATCAGTGAGTCGATTGGGCAGGGCAGAGGGAACACTGAAGCTTTCTTT. This is translated as CAISESIGQGRGNTEAFF.